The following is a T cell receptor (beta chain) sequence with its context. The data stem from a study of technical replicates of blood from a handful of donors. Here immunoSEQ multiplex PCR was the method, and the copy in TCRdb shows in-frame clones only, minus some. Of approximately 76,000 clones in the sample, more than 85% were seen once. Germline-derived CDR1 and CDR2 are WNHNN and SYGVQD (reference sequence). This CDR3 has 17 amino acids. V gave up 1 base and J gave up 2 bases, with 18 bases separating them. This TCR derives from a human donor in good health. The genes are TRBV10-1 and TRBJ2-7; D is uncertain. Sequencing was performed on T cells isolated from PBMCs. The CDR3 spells CASSEFGEDHSAYEQYF. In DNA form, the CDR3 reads TGCGCCAGCAGTGAGTTTGGTGAGGATCATTCGGCCTACGAGCAGTACTTC.